The T cell receptor beta chain described here comes from a study of T cells after yellow fever vaccination. Study observations and caveats: It was a small share of clonotypes that appeared in both CD4 and CD8 compartments. Within FACS-sorted repertoires, abundant clonotypes contaminating from the bulk population could be present.

Template switching with 5'RACE generated the TCR cDNA and added a universal primer site and UMIs. TCRdb independently ran MiXCR on the 5' RACE reads; one entry per CDR3 protein. The data show under 400,000 distinct CDR3 sequences, about 12% seen once. This clonotype has just a few counts. Its antigen is currently unknown. This sequence was found in a man aged 18 to 30 who received the YFV17D yellow fever vaccine. The source material was CD4+ T cells sorted from PBMCs, sampled 15 days after the yellow fever booster vaccination.

In nucleotides, the CDR3 is TGCAGTGCTAGGTGGGGGATCGGGAACACTGAAGCTTTCTTT. This translates into CSARWGIGNTEAFF. The chain employs TRBV20-1 and TRBJ1-1, with D perhaps TRBD1 (5 bases). Trimming removed 3 bases from V and 1 base from J, with 12 bases in between. The CDR3 extends over 14 amino acids. CDR1 and CDR2 from the germline V gene are DFQATT and SNEGSKA (reference sequence).